This T cell receptor beta chain was retrieved from a study of T-cell memory formation after mild COVID-19. Study background: Most TCR clusters belonged to a single donor. Overall study results and limits: Specificity for SARS-CoV-2 was not confirmed among the second-wave clones peaking on day 37. In pre-infection memory, a portion of responding clones appeared, which suggested that cross-reactive memory joined.

Constant-segment-primed 5'RACE gave TCR alpha and TCR beta cDNA libraries with sample barcodes and UMIs. TCRdb passed the 5' RACE reads through MiXCR, listing each CDR3 protein once. The table lists approximately 300,000 distinct CDR3 sequences, 15% of them singletons, with about a fifth in the top ten. CDR1 and CDR2 from the germline V gene are MNHEY and SMNVEV (reference sequence). V gave up 7 bases and J gave up 5 bases; unmatched junction bases: 12. The CDR3 is made up of 16 amino acids. About this clonotype itself: Its cognate antigen is unknown.

The chain couples TRBV27 to TRBJ2-1, with 9 bases matching TRBD2. Sequences were obtained from PBMCs or a T cell subset sorted from them (not recorded which). This receptor was obtained from a man aged 18-30 years who had mild COVID-19 (a few samples of this study predate the infection). Cell type and time point are not known. CDR3 loop: CASTRLAADNNNEQFF. CDR3 coding DNA: TGTGCCAGCACCAGACTAGCGGCCGACAACAACAATGAGCAGTTCTTC.